The rows below give T cell receptor beta chains drawn from one sample of a study of human T cells and chemical hapten exposure. In TCRdb, the RACE reads were re-called with MiXCR into one record per CDR3 protein. The profile shows 180,000 or so distinct CDR3 sequences, about 15% of them singletons. This sample comprised whole blood, obtained in connection with sensitization to the hapten diphenylcyclopropenone (DPC). Every receptor here comes from a woman aged 25-40 years with alopecia areata. Some clones in this sample may be carry-over from other donors' samples. Each CDR3 is given with its conserved first and last residue. A D gene is named only where the DNA matches it firmly. Where a row states a size, it is once, few, many or the class of an expanded clone; other rows omit it.

>.|TRBJ1-1|TRBV7-2|few
CASSSRVQSTEAFF
TGTGCCAGCAGCTCCAGGGTCCAGAGCACTGAAGCTTTCTTT
>.|TRBJ2-1|TRBV2|many
CASSERRLARGEQFF
TGTGCCAGCAGTGAACGTCGCCTAGCGAGGGGTGAGCAGTTCTTC
>.|TRBJ2-3|TRBV6-4|.
CASSDSAAASTDTQYF
TGTGCCAGCAGTGACTCGGCAGCTGCTAGCACAGATACGCAGTATTTT
>TRBD1|TRBJ1-6|TRBV27|.
CASSSSWTGRSSPLHF
TGTGCCAGCAGTTCCAGTTGGACAGGGAGAAGTTCACCCCTCCACTTT
>TRBD1|TRBJ1-5|TRBV28|.
CASSLSGQDNQPQHF
TGTGCCAGCAGTTTATCGGGACAGGACAATCAGCCCCAGCATTTT
>.|TRBJ2-7|TRBV2|many
CASSGQLISLSSYEQYF
TGTGCCAGCAGTGGCCAGCTGATAAGCCTGTCCTCTTACGAGCAGTACTTC
>TRBD2|TRBJ2-1|TRBV7-9|.
CASSAKAGGSYDEQFF
TGTGCCAGCAGCGCTAAAGCGGGAGGGTCATATGATGAGCAGTTCTTC
>.|TRBJ2-7|TRBV20-1|many
CSASRFRAGPTYEQYF
TGCAGTGCTAGTCGGTTTCGAGCGGGCCCAACCTACGAGCAGTACTTC
>.|TRBJ2-2|TRBV29-1|few
CSVVPSHSNTGELFF
TGCAGCGTTGTTCCCAGCCACTCGAACACCGGGGAGCTGTTTTTT
>TRBD2|TRBJ2-5|TRBV18|.
CASSGLAAQETQYF
TGTGCCAGCTCAGGACTAGCGGCCCAAGAGACCCAGTACTTC
>.|TRBJ1-4|TRBV6-2/TRBV6-3|.
CASSPWNSLNEKLFF
TGTGCCAGCAGCCCCTGGAACAGCCTTAATGAAAAACTGTTTTTT
>TRBD1|TRBJ1-2|TRBV7-2|.
CASSLYFPGGFDGYTF
TGTGCCAGCAGCTTATATTTCCCAGGGGGCTTTGATGGCTACACCTTC
>.|TRBJ2-2|TRBV29-1|.
CSVRTNTGELFF
TGCAGCGTACGGACCAACACCGGGGAGCTGTTTTTT
>.|TRBJ2-5|TRBV7-9|.
CASSPPGRWQVTQYF
TGTGCCAGCAGCCCCCCGGGGAGGTGGCAAGTGACCCAGTACTTC
>.|TRBJ2-7|TRBV7-2|many
CASSSSVDRASYEQYF
TGTGCCAGCAGCTCGTCCGTAGACCGGGCCTCCTACGAGCAGTACTTC
>.|TRBJ1-5|TRBV7-9|many
CASSLDNQPQHF
TGTGCCAGCAGCTTGGATAATCAGCCCCAGCATTTT
>.|TRBJ2-7|TRBV3-1|few
CASSQVYEQYF
TGTGCCAGCAGCCAAGTTTACGAGCAGTACTTC